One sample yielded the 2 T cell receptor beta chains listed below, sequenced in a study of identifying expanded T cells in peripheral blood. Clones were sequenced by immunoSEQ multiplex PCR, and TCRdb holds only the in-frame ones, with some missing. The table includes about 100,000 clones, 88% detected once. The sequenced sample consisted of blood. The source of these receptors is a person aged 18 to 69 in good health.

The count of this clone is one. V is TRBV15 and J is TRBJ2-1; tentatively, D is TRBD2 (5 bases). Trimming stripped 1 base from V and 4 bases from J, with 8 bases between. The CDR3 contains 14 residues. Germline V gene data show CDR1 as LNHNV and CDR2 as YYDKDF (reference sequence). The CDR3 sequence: CATSRGSGYNEQFF. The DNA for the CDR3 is TGTGCCACCAGCAGAGGGAGCGGATACAATGAGCAGTTCTTC. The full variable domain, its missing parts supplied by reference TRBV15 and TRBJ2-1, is DAMVIQNPRYQVTQFGKPVTLSCSQTLNHNVMYWYQQKSSQAPKLLFHYYDKDFNNEADTPDNFQSRRPNTSFCFLDIRSPGLGDTAMYLCATSRGSGYNEQFFGPGTRLTVL.

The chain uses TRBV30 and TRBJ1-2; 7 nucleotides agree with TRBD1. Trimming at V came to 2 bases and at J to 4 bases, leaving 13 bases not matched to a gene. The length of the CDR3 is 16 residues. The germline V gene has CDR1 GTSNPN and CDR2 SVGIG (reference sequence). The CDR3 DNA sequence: TGTGCCTGGAGTCTGACAGGGACGGGACCCAGCTATGGCTACACCTTC. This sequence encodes CAWSLTGTGPSYGYTF. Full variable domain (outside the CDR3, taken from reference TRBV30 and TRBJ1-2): SQTIHQWPATLVQPVGSPLSLECTVEGTSNPNLYWYRQAAGRGLQLLFYSVGIGQISSEVPQNLSASRPQDRQFILSSKKLLLSDSGFYLCAWSLTGTGPSYGYTFGSGTRLTVV.